This record concerns one T cell receptor beta chain sequence. This table comes from immunoSEQ multiplex PCR, and its TCRdb copy is limited to in-frame clones, with some not included. The sample lists about 120,000 clones; around nine tenths were seen once. This entry comes from a study of control samples from healthy donors and cancer patients. The material sequenced was blood. The origin of this receptor is a man younger than 35 in good health.

Written as DNA, the CDR3 is TGCGCCAGCAGCCGGGCCGTCACCGGGGAGCTGTTTTTT. Protein sequence: CASSRAVTGELFF. The chain combines TRBV5-1 with TRBJ2-2; D uncertain. CDR1 and CDR2 from the germline V gene are SGHRS and YFSETQ. CDR3 length: 13 residues. With 4 bases removed from V and 4 bases from J, the gap between germline ends came to 8 bases. The full variable domain, completed using reference TRBV5-1 and TRBJ2-2, is KAGVTQTPRYLIKTRGQQVTLSCSPISGHRSVSWYQQTPGQGLQFLFEYFSETQRNKGNFPGRFSGRQFSNSRSEMNVSTLELGDSALYLCASSRAVTGELFFGEGSRLTVL.